A selection of T cell receptor beta chains follows, all from one sample in a study of radiotherapy plus CTLA-4 blockade in lung cancer. Assay used: immunoSEQ multiplex PCR; TCRdb lists only in-frame clones, some missing. The table has 47,000 or so clones, about 88% seen once. The sample here was peripheral blood, taken from a patient treated with radiotherapy plus ipilimumab. The receptors derive from a human donor with non-small cell lung cancer whose response to radiotherapy plus ipilimumab could not be evaluated. CDR3s include the opening cysteine and the closing phenylalanine or tryptophan. The order of the fields is CDR3 DNA, CDR3 protein, V gene, D gene, clone size, J gene. The D gene is left open where the match is weak. Clone size is shown for a subset of rows, as once, few, many or a class of expanded clone.

cdr3_nt: TGTGCCAGCAGAGTGGAGACATTACCGGGGGGCACTGAAGCTTTCTTT
cdr3_aa: CASRVETLPGGTEAFF
v_call: TRBV28
d_call: -
clone_size: -
j_call: TRBJ1-1

cdr3_nt: TGTGCCAGCAGCAAAGTAGACAGGGTAAGCAATCAGCCCCAGCATTTT
cdr3_aa: CASSKVDRVSNQPQHF
v_call: TRBV21-1
d_call: -
clone_size: few
j_call: TRBJ1-5

cdr3_nt: TGTGCCAGCAGTTTAGCGCCGATAAGCAATCAGCCCCAGCATTTT
cdr3_aa: CASSLAPISNQPQHF
v_call: TRBV28
d_call: -
clone_size: -
j_call: TRBJ1-5

cdr3_nt: TGTGCCTCTTCCAGAGGCGGGAGTTATGGCAATGAGCAGTTCTTC
cdr3_aa: CASSRGGSYGNEQFF
v_call: TRBV5-4
d_call: TRBD2
clone_size: -
j_call: TRBJ2-1

cdr3_nt: TGTGCCAGCAGCTTCGGGTATGAGCAGTTCTTC
cdr3_aa: CASSFGYEQFF
v_call: TRBV7-9
d_call: -
clone_size: -
j_call: TRBJ2-1

cdr3_nt: TGTGCCAGCAGCTTGAGGACAGGGAAAACTTTCTTT
cdr3_aa: CASSLRTGKTFF
v_call: TRBV7-2
d_call: TRBD1
clone_size: -
j_call: TRBJ1-1

cdr3_nt: TGTGCCAGCAGCCCCTTCGGGGGGCGCGCGGATGAGCAGTTCTTC
cdr3_aa: CASSPFGGRADEQFF
v_call: TRBV11-3
d_call: -
clone_size: once
j_call: TRBJ2-1

cdr3_nt: TGTGCCAGCAGCGCGGGACTAGCGGTACTCCAAGAGACCCAGTACTTC
cdr3_aa: CASSAGLAVLQETQYF
v_call: TRBV5-8
d_call: TRBD2
clone_size: -
j_call: TRBJ2-5

cdr3_nt: TGTGCCAGCAGCTACCGACGGGACACTGAAGCTTTCTTT
cdr3_aa: CASSYRRDTEAFF
v_call: TRBV11-2
d_call: -
clone_size: -
j_call: TRBJ1-1

cdr3_nt: TGTGCCAGCAGTGTACGGCAGGGTCGGACGCAGTATTTT
cdr3_aa: CASSVRQGRTQYF
v_call: TRBV28
d_call: -
clone_size: -
j_call: TRBJ2-3

cdr3_nt: TGTGCCAGCAGGGACTACACCTACGAGCAGTACTTC
cdr3_aa: CASRDYTYEQYF
v_call: TRBV6-5
d_call: -
clone_size: -
j_call: TRBJ2-7

cdr3_nt: TGTGCCAGCAGTCGTACTAGCGGGAGGGCCAATGAGCAGTTCTTC
cdr3_aa: CASSRTSGRANEQFF
v_call: TRBV7-3
d_call: TRBD2
clone_size: -
j_call: TRBJ2-1

cdr3_nt: TGTGCCAGCAGTTTATCCATATCCCTAGCGGAAGACAATGAGCAGTTCTTC
cdr3_aa: CASSLSISLAEDNEQFF
v_call: TRBV28
d_call: TRBD2
clone_size: -
j_call: TRBJ2-1

cdr3_nt: TGTGCCAGCAGTACCTCTCCGGAGGCGGGCTACACCTTC
cdr3_aa: CASSTSPEAGYTF
v_call: TRBV28
d_call: -
clone_size: -
j_call: TRBJ1-2

cdr3_nt: TGTGCCAGCAGCCCTCTGACAATGGACACTGAAGCTTTCTTT
cdr3_aa: CASSPLTMDTEAFF
v_call: TRBV28
d_call: -
clone_size: -
j_call: TRBJ1-1

cdr3_nt: TGTGCCAGTAGTTACGACAGGGACTCCTACGAGCAGTACTTC
cdr3_aa: CASSYDRDSYEQYF
v_call: TRBV19
d_call: TRBD1
clone_size: -
j_call: TRBJ2-7

cdr3_nt: TGTGCCAGCAGTTACGGGGGCCCGGGTACTGAAGCTTTCTTT
cdr3_aa: CASSYGGPGTEAFF
v_call: TRBV6-5
d_call: -
clone_size: -
j_call: TRBJ1-1

cdr3_nt: TGTGCCAGCAGCAGGCGAGCAGGGGTGAGAAATGAGCAGTTCTTC
cdr3_aa: CASSRRAGVRNEQFF
v_call: TRBV28
d_call: -
clone_size: -
j_call: TRBJ2-1

cdr3_nt: TGTGCCAGTAGCCCCCCATACGAGCAGTACTTC
cdr3_aa: CASSPPYEQYF
v_call: TRBV19
d_call: -
clone_size: -
j_call: TRBJ2-7

cdr3_nt: TGTGCCAGCAGCTTGGTGGGCGGGCCGACGCGAGCTTTCTTT
cdr3_aa: CASSLVGGPTRAFF
v_call: TRBV5-4
d_call: -
clone_size: -
j_call: TRBJ1-1

cdr3_nt: TGTGCCATCAACCCCGGGACTAGCGGGGTGGGGAGCACAGATACGCAGTATTTT
cdr3_aa: CAINPGTSGVGSTDTQYF
v_call: TRBV10-3
d_call: TRBD2
clone_size: -
j_call: TRBJ2-3

cdr3_nt: TGTGCCAGCAGCTTGGAAGGGGCCAAGATTTACGAGCAGTACTTC
cdr3_aa: CASSLEGAKIYEQYF
v_call: TRBV5-4
d_call: -
clone_size: -
j_call: TRBJ2-7

cdr3_nt: TGCAGCGTTGAAGCCGGGACTAGCGACAATGAGCAGTTCTTC
cdr3_aa: CSVEAGTSDNEQFF
v_call: TRBV29-1
d_call: TRBD2
clone_size: -
j_call: TRBJ2-1

cdr3_nt: TGTGCCAGCAGCCGGGACAGGGGCAATCAGCCCCAGCATTTT
cdr3_aa: CASSRDRGNQPQHF
v_call: TRBV11-2
d_call: TRBD1
clone_size: few
j_call: TRBJ1-5

cdr3_nt: TGTGCCAGCAGGGCCTTGGAGGCAGCTTCGGACTTC
cdr3_aa: CASRALEAASDF
v_call: TRBV2
d_call: -
clone_size: few
j_call: TRBJ2-7

cdr3_nt: TGTGCCAGCAGCTTTAGCGTGGAGGCCTACGAGCAGTACTTC
cdr3_aa: CASSFSVEAYEQYF
v_call: TRBV11-2
d_call: -
clone_size: -
j_call: TRBJ2-7

cdr3_nt: TGTGCCATCAGTCCTCGGACTAGCGGGAACACCGGGGAGCTGTTTTTT
cdr3_aa: CAISPRTSGNTGELFF
v_call: TRBV10-3
d_call: TRBD2
clone_size: -
j_call: TRBJ2-2

cdr3_nt: TGTGCCAGCAGCTCCCGGGACTCCGCCTACGAGCAGTACTTC
cdr3_aa: CASSSRDSAYEQYF
v_call: TRBV7-2
d_call: -
clone_size: -
j_call: TRBJ2-7

cdr3_nt: TGTGCCAGCAGTTCTACAGGGAAGAAGACCTACGAGCAGTACTTC
cdr3_aa: CASSSTGKKTYEQYF
v_call: TRBV28
d_call: -
clone_size: -
j_call: TRBJ2-7

cdr3_nt: TGCGCCAGCAGCCTAGCGGGAGTCGAGACCGGGGAGCTGTTTTTT
cdr3_aa: CASSLAGVETGELFF
v_call: TRBV4-1
d_call: TRBD2
clone_size: -
j_call: TRBJ2-2

cdr3_nt: TGTGCCAGCAGCTCCCCGCTCACAGGGATCTACGAGCAGTACTTC
cdr3_aa: CASSSPLTGIYEQYF
v_call: TRBV7-9
d_call: -
clone_size: -
j_call: TRBJ2-7

cdr3_nt: TGTGCCAGCCCAAAGGGGGAGCAGCTCGGAGGCACTGAAGCTTTCTTT
cdr3_aa: CASPKGEQLGGTEAFF
v_call: TRBV2
d_call: -
clone_size: -
j_call: TRBJ1-1

cdr3_nt: TGTGCCAGCAGCTTGCGACTCCGCGATACGCAGTATTTT
cdr3_aa: CASSLRLRDTQYF
v_call: TRBV9
d_call: -
clone_size: -
j_call: TRBJ2-3

cdr3_nt: TGTGCCAGCAGTGGCCAGGGGTCGGGCACCGGGGAGCTGTTTTTT
cdr3_aa: CASSGQGSGTGELFF
v_call: TRBV6-6
d_call: -
clone_size: -
j_call: TRBJ2-2

cdr3_nt: TGCGCCAGCAGCTTGGGGGTGACTAGCGGACAAGAGACCCAGTACTTC
cdr3_aa: CASSLGVTSGQETQYF
v_call: TRBV5-1
d_call: TRBD2
clone_size: -
j_call: TRBJ2-5

cdr3_nt: TGTGCCTGGAGTGGGATTATAGCGGGACATCCACGGACAGATACGCAGTATTTT
cdr3_aa: CAWSGIIAGHPRTDTQYF
v_call: TRBV30
d_call: TRBD2
clone_size: once
j_call: TRBJ2-3

cdr3_nt: TGTGCCAGCCGGAGGGGAGTGGAAGGCAATCAGCCCCAGCATTTT
cdr3_aa: CASRRGVEGNQPQHF
v_call: TRBV18
d_call: -
clone_size: few
j_call: TRBJ1-5

cdr3_nt: TGCGCCAACAGCAAGGGACAGGGGATCGGACATGAGCAGTTCTTC
cdr3_aa: CANSKGQGIGHEQFF
v_call: TRBV5-1
d_call: TRBD1
clone_size: -
j_call: TRBJ2-1

cdr3_nt: TGTGCCAGCAGTTTGACAGGGGGTCGGTCGGGTAATCAGCCCCAGCATTTT
cdr3_aa: CASSLTGGRSGNQPQHF
v_call: TRBV28
d_call: TRBD1
clone_size: -
j_call: TRBJ1-5

cdr3_nt: TGTGCCAGCAGCCGGGAGTTAGCAGCGGGGGCCAATGAGCAGTTCTTC
cdr3_aa: CASSRELAAGANEQFF
v_call: TRBV7-2
d_call: TRBD2
clone_size: -
j_call: TRBJ2-1

cdr3_nt: TGCGCCAGCAGCGCCACGGGGACAGGGGCGACTGAAGCTTTCTTT
cdr3_aa: CASSATGTGATEAFF
v_call: TRBV5-1
d_call: TRBD1
clone_size: -
j_call: TRBJ1-1